The rows below give T cell receptor beta chains drawn from one sample of a study of T cell responses to AZD1222 COVID-19 vaccine. Assay: immunoSEQ multiplex PCR; the TCRdb copy retains only in-frame clones and omits some. The sample holds 150,000 to 200,000 clones, 94% seen once. The material sequenced was peripheral blood, taken on day 0 of AZD1222 vaccination. The receptors stem from an adult in good health. CDR3s include the opening cysteine and the closing phenylalanine or tryptophan. Each record gives: D gene, clone size, J gene, V gene, CDR3 protein, CDR3 DNA. The D gene is left open where the match is weak. A clone size is listed for some rows: how often the clone was seen (once, few, many), or a class if it is expanded.

TRBD1 | . | TRBJ1-1 | TRBV9 | CASSVETGEAEAFF | TGTGCCAGCAGCGTAGAAACAGGGGAGGCTGAAGCTTTCTTT
. | . | TRBJ1-5 | TRBV28 | CASSPPNQPQHF | TGTGCCAGCAGCCCCCCTAATCAGCCCCAGCATTTT
. | . | TRBJ2-5 | TRBV10-2 | CASDDPTYGKETQYF | TGCGCCAGCGACGACCCGACGTATGGAAAAGAGACCCAGTACTTC
TRBD1 | . | TRBJ2-2 | TRBV6-1 | CASSAIRDSGLGELFF | TGTGCCAGCAGTGCCATCCGGGACAGTGGACTCGGGGAGCTGTTTTTT
. | . | TRBJ2-5 | TRBV3-1/TRBV3-2 | CASTFAGGFQETQYF | TGTGCCAGCACCTTCGCAGGCGGTTTCCAAGAGACCCAGTACTTC
. | . | TRBJ2-2 | TRBV11-2 | CAAGRNTGELFF | TGTGCCGCGGGGCGGAACACCGGGGAGCTGTTTTTT
. | . | TRBJ1-2 | TRBV4-1 | CASSHFLGGPLDYGYTF | TGCGCCAGCAGCCACTTTCTTGGGGGTCCCTTAGACTATGGCTACACCTTC
. | . | TRBJ2-7 | TRBV28 | CASRGLNYEQYF | TGTGCCAGCCGCGGACTAAACTACGAGCAGTACTTC
. | few | TRBJ2-2 | TRBV11-2 | CASSTGLGRTGELFF | TGTGCCAGCAGCACCGGGCTTGGAAGGACCGGGGAGCTGTTTTTT
. | once | TRBJ2-7 | TRBV3-1/TRBV3-2 | CASSQQGRGWSYEQYF | TGTGCCAGCAGCCAACAGGGAAGAGGTTGGTCCTACGAGCAGTACTTC
TRBD2 | . | TRBJ2-5 | TRBV19 | CASKIRGRAGETQYF | TGTGCCAGTAAAATAAGAGGGAGGGCCGGTGAGACCCAGTACTTC
. | . | TRBJ1-5 | TRBV10-3 | CAIGGPNQPQHF | TGTGCAATCGGGGGACCTAATCAGCCCCAGCATTTT
. | . | TRBJ1-1 | TRBV7-6 | CASSLVLNAEAFF | TGTGCCAGCAGCTTAGTCTTAAACGCTGAAGCTTTCTTT
TRBD1 | . | TRBJ1-2 | TRBV7-6 | CAIGTGGYGYTF | TGTGCCATAGGGACAGGGGGTTATGGCTACACCTTC
. | . | TRBJ1-1 | TRBV9 | CASSEGLQENTEAFF | TGTGCCAGCAGCGAGGGGTTGCAGGAGAACACTGAAGCTTTCTTT
. | . | TRBJ2-5 | TRBV12-3/TRBV12-4 | CASRGGEETQYF | TGTGCCAGCAGAGGGGGAGAAGAGACCCAGTACTTC
TRBD2 | . | TRBJ2-7 | TRBV25-1 | CASSRGTSGPLEQYF | TGTGCCAGCAGCCGCGGGACTAGCGGACCCCTCGAGCAGTACTTC